Given below is one TCR beta chain in context. Its matching antigen is unknown. The sample comes from a study of T cells in localized non-small cell lung cancer. Repertoires were generated with immunoSEQ multiplex PCR, while TCRdb's copy carries only in-frame clones and drops some. The repertoire includes about 2,800 clones, 29% of them detected once, and 20% to 25% sits in the top ten. CDR3 size: 15 residues. Germline V gene lookup returns CDR1 SGHRS and CDR2 YFSETQ. The J segment lost 5 bases and the V segment lost 0 bases, leaving 4 bases of the junction unmatched. Findings and limits, study-wide: Among the top 100 tumor clones, a median 57 appeared in adjacent lung. Uninvolved neighboring lung showed the greatest T cell clonality, exceeding tumor.

This receptor was obtained from a male donor older than 55 with stage II squamous cell lung carcinoma. The chain recombines TRBV5-1 with TRBJ2-1; 8 bases line up with TRBD2. The source material was lung tumor tissue, sampled before any cancer treatment. The CDR3 nucleotides read TGCGCCAGCAGCTTGGCAGCGGGGGCAAACAATGAGCAGTTCTTC. Its protein product is CASSLAAGANNEQFF.